This T cell receptor (beta chain) was observed in a study of T-cell reconstitution after alpha-beta-depleted transplantation in children. Library preparation (for TCRbeta) was performed with unique molecular identifiers. TCRdb ran MiXCR on the PCR reads and lists one entry per CDR3 protein. Found here are under 450,000 distinct CDR3 sequences, around 15% of them singletons; the top ten hold under 30%. Deletions cut 0 bases from V and 2 bases from J, with 15 bases between. The CDR3 runs to 16 residues. Germline lookup yields CDR1 SGHRS and CDR2 YFSETQ. Here the sequenced sample was PBMCs, mostly from graft donor cells, taken 360 days after TCRalphabeta/CD19-depleted stem cell transplant. The source is a boy younger than two who had a stem cell transplant for Wiskott-Aldrich syndrome, so the T cells may come from the graft donor. The V gene is TRBV5-1, the J gene TRBJ2-7; D might be TRBD1 or TRBD2, each matching 7 bases. The CDR3 coding sequence is TGCGCCAGCAGCTTGGCCGGGGGGACAGTTCCCTACGAGCAGTACTTC. It encodes CASSLAGGTVPYEQYF. The full variable domain, with the rest looked up from reference TRBV5-1 and TRBJ2-7, is KAGVTQTPRYLIKTRGQQVTLSCSPISGHRSVSWYQQTPGQGLQFLFEYFSETQRNKGNFPGRFSGRQFSNSRSEMNVSTLELGDSALYLCASSLAGGTVPYEQYFGPGTRLTVT.